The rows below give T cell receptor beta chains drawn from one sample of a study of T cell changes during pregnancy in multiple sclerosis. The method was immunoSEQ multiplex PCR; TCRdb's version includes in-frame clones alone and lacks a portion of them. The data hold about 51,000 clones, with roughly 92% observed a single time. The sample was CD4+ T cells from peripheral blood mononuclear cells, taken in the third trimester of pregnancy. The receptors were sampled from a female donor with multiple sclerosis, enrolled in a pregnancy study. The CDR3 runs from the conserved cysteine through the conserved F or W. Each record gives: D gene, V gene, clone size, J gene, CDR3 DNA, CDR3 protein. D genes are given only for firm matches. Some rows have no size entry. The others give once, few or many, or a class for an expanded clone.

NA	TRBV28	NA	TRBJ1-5	TGTGCCAGCAGAGCTTCTGGCAATCAGCCCCAGCATTTT	CASRASGNQPQHF
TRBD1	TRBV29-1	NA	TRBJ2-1	TGCAGCGTTAAGTTAAGGACAGGGGAGTTCAATGAGCAGTTCTTC	CSVKLRTGEFNEQFF
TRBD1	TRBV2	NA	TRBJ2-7	TGTGCCAGCAGTGAAGGCTCCCTCCGGGACAGGGGTTACGAGCAGTACTTC	CASSEGSLRDRGYEQYF
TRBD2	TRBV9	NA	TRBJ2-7	TGTGCCAGCAGCGTAGTAGCGGGAGGCTACGAGCAGTACTTC	CASSVVAGGYEQYF
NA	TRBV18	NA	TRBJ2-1	TGTGCCAGCTCACCAGAACTCTCCTACAATGAGCAGTTCTTC	CASSPELSYNEQFF
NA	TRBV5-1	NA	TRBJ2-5	TGCGCCAGCAGCTCCAGGGTAGGAGAGACCCAGTACTTC	CASSSRVGETQYF
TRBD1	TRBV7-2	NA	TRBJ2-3	TGTGCCAGCAGTCGGGACAGGGCCCCTCAACACTTT	CASSRDRAPQHF
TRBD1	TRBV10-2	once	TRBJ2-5	TGCGCCAGCATCGGGACAGGGGAAGAGACCCAGTACTTC	CASIGTGEETQYF
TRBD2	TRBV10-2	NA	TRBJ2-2	TGCGCCAGCAAAAACTTAGCGGGAGAAGGAACCGGGGAGCTGTTTTTT	CASKNLAGEGTGELFF
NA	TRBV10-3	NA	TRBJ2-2	TGTGCCATCAGTGGACAGGTTTCGAACACCGGGGAGCTGTTTTTT	CAISGQVSNTGELFF
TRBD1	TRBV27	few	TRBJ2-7	TGTGCCAGCAGAGAAGCCCGACAGGGGTACGAGCAGTACTTC	CASREARQGYEQYF
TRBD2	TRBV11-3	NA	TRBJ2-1	TGTGCCAGCAGCTTAGTGGGGGGGACTAAACTTTCCTACAATGAGCAGTTCTTC	CASSLVGGTKLSYNEQFF
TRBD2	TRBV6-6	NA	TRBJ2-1	TGTGCCAGCAGCGACCCTAGCGGGGGGTACAATGAGCAGTTCTTC	CASSDPSGGYNEQFF
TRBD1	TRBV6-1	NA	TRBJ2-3	TGTGCCAGCAGTGAAGGGACAGGGGGCATTGATACGCAGTATTTT	CASSEGTGGIDTQYF
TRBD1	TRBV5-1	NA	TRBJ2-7	TGCGCCAGCAGCTTGGCAGTACAGGGGGCTGGGGAGCAGTACTTC	CASSLAVQGAGEQYF
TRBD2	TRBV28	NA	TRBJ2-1	TGTGCCAGCAGCCCAACTAGCGGGAGGCCCCAAGTCAATGAGCAGTTCTTC	CASSPTSGRPQVNEQFF
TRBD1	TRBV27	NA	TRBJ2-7	TGTGCCAGCAGCTACAGGGGGAGCGAGCAGTACTTC	CASSYRGSEQYF
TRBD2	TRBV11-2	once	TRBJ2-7	TGTGCCAGCAGCTTAGCAGGGCTAGCGGTCCCTAGCTCCTACGAGCAGTACTTC	CASSLAGLAVPSSYEQYF
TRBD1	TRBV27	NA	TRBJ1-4	TGTGCCAGCAGTTTAAGAAGAGACAGGGTTTACGAAAAACTGTTTTTT	CASSLRRDRVYEKLFF
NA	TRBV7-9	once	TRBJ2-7	TGTGCCAGCAGCTCCACCGGGACTTCCTACGAGCAGTACTTC	CASSSTGTSYEQYF
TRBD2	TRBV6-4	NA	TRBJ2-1	TGTGCCAGCAGTGACTCAATCTTAGCGGGAGGAGAGCAGTTCTTC	CASSDSILAGGEQFF
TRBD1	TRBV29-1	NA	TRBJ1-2	TGCAGCGCTGACCGGGACAGCACTAAGAGCTATGGCTACACCTTC	CSADRDSTKSYGYTF
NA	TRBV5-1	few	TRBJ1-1	TGCGCCAGCAGCTTGACAGGGAATCAGGGCACTGAAGCTTTCTTT	CASSLTGNQGTEAFF
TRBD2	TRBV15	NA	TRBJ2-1	TGTGCCACCAGCTGGGGACTAGCGGACAATGAGCAGTTCTTC	CATSWGLADNEQFF
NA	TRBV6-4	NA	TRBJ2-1	TGTGCCAGGACTGGACTTTTCACTACCCCCTACAATGAGCAGTTCTTC	CARTGLFTTPYNEQFF
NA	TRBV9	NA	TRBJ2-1	TGTGCCAGCAGCGTAGGGTCCCGGGGTGGTGAGCAGTTCTTC	CASSVGSRGGEQFF
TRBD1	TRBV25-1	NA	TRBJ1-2	TGTGCCAGCAGTGGACCTAAACCTCTGGGGACAGGGTCCTATGGCTACACCTTC	CASSGPKPLGTGSYGYTF
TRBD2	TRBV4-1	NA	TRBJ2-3	TGCGCCAGCAGCCCAGCGGGAGTAGTCGTGGATACGCAGTATTTT	CASSPAGVVVDTQYF
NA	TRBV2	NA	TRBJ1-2	TGTGCCAGCAGTGAAAGGGGGACCTATCGTGGCTACACCTTC	CASSERGTYRGYTF
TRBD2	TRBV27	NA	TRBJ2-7	TGTGCCAGCAGCCCACCCGGGAGGGAGCAGTACTTC	CASSPPGREQYF
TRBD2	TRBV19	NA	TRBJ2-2	TGTGCCAGTAGTCCCCGGCGACTAGCGATCACCGGGGAGCTGTTTTTT	CASSPRRLAITGELFF
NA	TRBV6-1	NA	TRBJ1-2	TGTGCCAGCAGTGAACTCGTGAGGGGCTACACCTTC	CASSELVRGYTF
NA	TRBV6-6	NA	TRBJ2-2	TGTGCCAGCCGCCGGAGCGCGAACACCGGGGAGCTGTTTTTT	CASRRSANTGELFF
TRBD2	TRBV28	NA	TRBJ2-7	TGTGCCAGCGCAACCCCGATAGCGGGGAGCTCCTACGAGCAGTACTTC	CASATPIAGSSYEQYF
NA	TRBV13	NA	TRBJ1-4	TGTGCCAGCAGTTTAGCAGCGGGGGGAGGCGAAAAACTGTTTTTT	CASSLAAGGGEKLFF
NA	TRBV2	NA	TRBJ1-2	TGTGCCAGCAGTGATTCGACACGACCTAACTATGGCTACACCTTC	CASSDSTRPNYGYTF
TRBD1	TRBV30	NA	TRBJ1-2	TGTGCCTGGAGTTACCAGGGGGCCACTAACTATGGCTACACCTTC	CAWSYQGATNYGYTF
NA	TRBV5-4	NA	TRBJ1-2	TGTGCCAGCAGCGATCAAATAGGAGGGGTGGATGGCTACACCTTC	CASSDQIGGVDGYTF
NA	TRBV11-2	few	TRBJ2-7	TGTGCCAGCAGTAGAGCTGCCCTCTACGAGCAGTACTTC	CASSRAALYEQYF
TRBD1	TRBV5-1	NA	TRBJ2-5	TGCGCCAGCAGCTCAGGACAGGGGATGGAGACCCAGTACTTC	CASSSGQGMETQYF